This T cell receptor beta chain was identified during a study of CD8+CD57+ T cells in acquired aplastic anemia. Study-wide results and limits: Patients did not significantly differ from controls in CD8+ Simpson's diversity. In common between the patients and the controls were around 29 CD8+ CDR3 sequences.

All patients picked for sequencing had shown, by flow cytometry, an expansion of CD8+CD57+ cells. The enrolled patients all had severe acquired aplastic anemia. Prior therapy had not been administered to any patient at the time of blood sampling. The germline V and J ends were trimmed by 6 bases and 2 bases, with 10 bases remaining between them. There are 13 residues in the CDR3. This clonotype was picked up many times. Its cognate antigen is unknown. TCR beta VDJ and CDR3 profiling used genomic DNA as template. TCRdb reprocessed the reads via MiXCR and lists one record per CDR3 protein. The sample holds 260,000 or so distinct CDR3 sequences, around 46% seen once.

This TCR came from a human donor with aplastic anemia. The sample comprised sorted CD4+, CD8+, or CD8+CD57+ T cells (not recorded which) from PBMCs. The chain has TRBV12-3 or TRBV12-4 and TRBJ1-1; D uncertain. This CDR3 is CASSHLTNTEAFF. In nucleotides, the CDR3 is TGTGCCAGCAGCCACCTAACTAACACTGAAGCTTTCTTT.